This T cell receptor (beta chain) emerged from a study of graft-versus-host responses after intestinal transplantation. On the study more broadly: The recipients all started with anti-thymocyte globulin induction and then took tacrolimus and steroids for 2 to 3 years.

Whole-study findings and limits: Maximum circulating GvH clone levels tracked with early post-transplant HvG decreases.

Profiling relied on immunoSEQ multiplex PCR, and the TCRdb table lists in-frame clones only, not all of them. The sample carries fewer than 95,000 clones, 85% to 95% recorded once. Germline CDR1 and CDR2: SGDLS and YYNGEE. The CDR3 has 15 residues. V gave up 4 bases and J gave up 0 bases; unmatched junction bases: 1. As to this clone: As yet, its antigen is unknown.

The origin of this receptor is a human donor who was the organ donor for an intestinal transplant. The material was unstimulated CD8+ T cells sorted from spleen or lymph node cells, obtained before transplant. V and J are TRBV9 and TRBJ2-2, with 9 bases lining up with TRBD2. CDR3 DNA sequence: TGTGCCAGCAGCCCTAGCGGGGCGAACACCGGGGAGCTGTTTTTT. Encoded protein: CASSPSGANTGELFF. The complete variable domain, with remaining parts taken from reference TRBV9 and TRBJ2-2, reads DSGVTQTPKHLITATGQRVTLRCSPRSGDLSVYWYQQSLDQGLQFLIQYYNGEERAKGNILERFSAQQFPDLHSELNLSSLELGDSALYFCASSPSGANTGELFFGEGSRLTVL.